The 27 T cell receptor beta chains reported below all come from one sample, sequenced in a study of T cells in Graves' hyperthyroidism and ophthalmopathy. Amplification of TCR beta CDR3 regions was performed using RNA transcripts as template. HTBI primers were employed in a first-round RT-PCR of the TCR CDR3. TCRdb independently ran MiXCR on the multiplex PCR reads; one entry per CDR3 protein. The sample lists 450,000 to 650,000 distinct CDR3 sequences, 11% to 15% seen once, with more than 6% in the top ten. The sequenced sample was blood. These receptors were taken from a woman aged 18-29 years with Graves' ophthalmopathy.

This clonotype was seen at least ten times. The V and J genes are TRBV11-1 and TRBJ1-1; 8 nucleotides line up with TRBD1. CDR3 size: 15 residues. The germline V gene has CDR1 SGHAT and CDR2 FQDESV (reference sequence). The V segment lost 5 bases and the J segment 0 bases; nucleotides outside the gene matches: 5. The DNA for the CDR3 is TGTGCCAGCAGCCTAGGACAGGGCGTGAACACTGAAGCTTTCTTT. This sequence encodes CASSLGQGVNTEAFF.

This clonotype occurred many times. The rearrangement joins TRBV12-3 or TRBV12-4 to TRBJ2-4; TRBD2 aligns across 8 bases. This CDR3 region has 15 residues. The V gene end was trimmed by 7 bases and the J gene end by 1 base; junction bases not matched to a gene: 6. The chain's CDR3 is CASTDSGIAKNIQYF. The CDR3 region has the DNA TGTGCCAGCACCGATAGCGGGATCGCCAAAAACATTCAGTACTTC.

This chain uses TRBV27 with TRBJ2-2, with D possibly being TRBD1 (6 bases). The CDR3 consists of 14 residues. Germline V gives CDR1 MNHEY, CDR2 SMNVEV (reference sequence). V lost 7 bases, J lost 5 bases, and 14 bases lay in between. The CDR3 loop is CASTSQGRTGELFF. The CDR3 DNA reads TGTGCCAGCACGTCACAGGGTCGAACCGGGGAGCTGTTTTTT.

The sample holds many counts of this clonotype. The chain employs TRBV28 and TRBJ1-6; 8 bases map to TRBD1. Germline values: CDR1 MDHEN, CDR2 SYDVKM. The CDR3 extends over 14 amino acids. J was trimmed by 8 bases and V by 7 bases; bases with no gene match: 7. The CDR3 is CASKQGAGDSPLHF. The CDR3 DNA follows: TGTGCCAGCAAGCAGGGGGCTGGTGATTCACCCCTCCACTTT.

This clonotype was recorded many times. This rearrangement joins TRBV11-3 to TRBJ2-1; D is uncertain. Germline CDR1 reads SGHNT; CDR2 reads YENEEA. Trimming removed 5 bases from V and 6 bases from J, with 11 bases in between. CDR3 length equals 13 residues. The CDR3 region has the DNA TGTGCCAGCAGCCCCCGAAACGGCAATGAGCAGTTCTTC. Residues: CASSPRNGNEQFF.

This clonotype occurred a few times. The V call is TRBV5-5, the J call TRBJ2-2, with D possibly matching TRBD2 (6 bases). Germline V gene lookup returns CDR1 SGHKS and CDR2 YYEKEE (reference sequence). Trimming stripped 0 bases from V and 4 bases from J, with 13 bases between. The CDR3 consists of 16 residues. CDR3 amino acids: CASSLVFGSSTGELFF. Here the CDR3 DNA reads TGTGCCAGCAGCTTGGTCTTCGGGAGTAGCACCGGGGAGCTGTTTTTT. The full variable domain, its missing parts supplied by reference TRBV5-5 and TRBJ2-2, is DAGVTQSPTHLIKTRGQQVTLRCSPISGHKSVSWYQQVLGQGPQFIFQYYEKEERGRGNFPDRFSARQFPNYSSELNVNALLLGDSALYLCASSLVFGSSTGELFFGEGSRLTVL.

This clonotype was counted at least ten times. The chain links TRBV20-1 to TRBJ2-1, with D unresolved. The CDR3 contains 15 residues. Trimming took off 0 bases at V and 9 bases at J, with 18 bases between the two ends. Germline-derived CDR1 and CDR2 are DFQATT and SNEGSKA (reference sequence). As DNA, the CDR3 is TGCAGTGCTAGAGAAGTTGGTACAAGTAGTCCTGAGCAGTTCTTC. Protein product: CSAREVGTSSPEQFF.

This clonotype has more than one count but fewer than ten. The V and J genes are TRBV11-1 and TRBJ2-7; D is unresolved. V lost 1 base to trimming and J lost 4 bases, with 8 bases between them. CDR1 is SGHAT and CDR2 is FQDESV in the germline V gene (reference sequence). The CDR3 covers 13 residues. The CDR3 bases are TGTGCCAGCAGCTTAGTAGGGAATTACGAGCAGTACTTC. It codes for CASSLVGNYEQYF.

A few counts support this clonotype. This sequence joins TRBV13 and TRBJ2-3; 8 bases align to TRBD1. This CDR3 is 14 amino acids long. The trim removed 8 bases at V and 5 bases at J, leaving 9 bases unmatched. CDR1 PRHDT and CDR2 FYEKMQ come from the germline V gene (reference sequence). The CDR3 reads CASFPTGAGDTQYF. The DNA for the CDR3 is TGTGCCAGCTTTCCGACAGGGGCAGGAGATACGCAGTATTTT. Using reference TRBV13 and TRBJ2-3 for the parts outside the CDR3, the full variable domain is AAGVIQSPRHLIKEKRETATLKCYPIPRHDTVYWYQQGPGQDPQFLISFYEKMQSDKGSIPDRFSAQQFSDYHSELNMSSLELGDSALYFCASFPTGAGDTQYFGPGTRLTVL.

This clonotype was recorded at least ten times. This chain joins TRBV7-2 and TRBJ2-5, with TRBD2 matching 11 bases. V was clipped by 4 bases and J by 2 bases; unmatched bases: 3. Germline CDR1 reads SGHTA; CDR2 reads FQGNSA. The CDR3 is 15 residues long. The CDR3 DNA sequence: TGTGCCAGCAGCTGGGGGACTAGCGGACAAGAGACCCAGTACTTC. It yields the protein CASSWGTSGQETQYF.

In its sample, this clonotype was seen many times. This chain links TRBV2 with TRBJ1-1; D is perhaps TRBD1 (6 bases). The germline V and J ends were trimmed by 10 bases and 5 bases, with 20 bases remaining between them. This CDR3 spans 14 amino acids. Germline V gene sequence: CDR1 SNHLY, CDR2 FYNNEI. As DNA, the CDR3 is TGTGCCACCGGGGGAGGGGGAGAGGTGACTGAAGCTTTCTTT. This gives the protein CATGGGGEVTEAFF.

Remarks on this clonotype: A much larger clone sits a single nucleotide away, making a read error possible. The chain combines TRBV10-3 with TRBJ2-5; 8 bases fit TRBD2. Germline V gene lookup returns CDR1 ENHRY and CDR2 SYGVKD. This CDR3 spans 15 amino acids. Here the CDR3 DNA reads TGTGCCACCAGTAATGGACTAGCCAACCAAGAGACCCAGTACTTC. Amino acids: CATSNGLANQETQYF.

The rearrangement joins TRBV4-3 to TRBJ2-3; tentative D call: TRBD1 (5 bases). The V end was cut by 1 base, the J end by 3 bases, with 11 bases between. CDR3 length: 15 amino acids. Germline V gene sequence: CDR1 LGHNA, CDR2 YSLEER. In nucleotides, the CDR3 is TGCGCCAGCAGCCAAGTGGCTTCAGGGACAGATACGCAGTATTTT. Translated: CASSQVASGTDTQYF.

The table lists this clonotype with many counts. The chain combines TRBV7-2 with TRBJ2-1, with D perhaps TRBD1 (6 bases). The germline CDR1 and CDR2 sequences are SGHTA and FQGNSA. The CDR3 is 12 amino acids. The V and J ends lost 4 bases and 9 bases respectively, with 10 bases between them. CDR3 sequence reads: CASSSQGFEQFF. For the CDR3, the DNA is TGTGCCAGCAGCTCTCAGGGGTTTGAGCAGTTCTTC.

This clonotype was seen only a few times. This chain connects TRBV6-2 or TRBV6-3 to TRBJ2-3; D gene ambiguous. V lost 6 bases and J 0 bases, leaving 13 bases between the germline ends. CDR3 length: 15 residues. From germline, CDR1 is MNHEY and CDR2 SVGEGT. CDR3 nucleotide sequence: TGTGCCAGCAGACGACCCTGGCCTAGCACAGATACGCAGTATTTT. Protein: CASRRPWPSTDTQYF.

The chain links TRBV29-1 to TRBJ1-2; TRBD1 matches 7 bases. Germline CDR1 SQVTM, CDR2 ANQGSEA. The V gene end was trimmed by 6 bases and the J gene end by 4 bases; junction bases not matched to a gene: 8. The CDR3 loop spans 13 amino acids. As DNA, the CDR3 is TGCAGCGTCAGACAGGGTCAGGTCTATGGCTACACCTTC. Its protein product is CSVRQGQVYGYTF.

For the CDR3, the DNA is TGTGCCACCAGCAGACTCCAGACGGGGGCCGGGGAGCTGTTTTTT. Protein: CATSRLQTGAGELFF. V is TRBV15 and J is TRBJ2-2; a possible D gene is TRBD2 (6 bases). CDR1 is LNHNV and CDR2 is YYDKDF in the germline V gene (reference sequence). This CDR3 is built from 15 residues. V lost 2 bases, J lost 6 bases, and 13 bases lay in between.

This clonotype has ten or more counts. The V gene is TRBV6-5, the J gene TRBJ1-1; weak D call: TRBD1 (5 bases). CDR3 length equals 13 residues. V lost 2 bases and J 7 bases, leaving 11 bases between the germline ends. Germline V gene data show CDR1 as MNHEY and CDR2 as SVGAGI. The CDR3 DNA follows: TGTGCCAGCAGTTACAGGGGACTCCATGAAGCTTTCTTT. The encoded protein is CASSYRGLHEAFF.

Turning to this clonotype: A much larger clone lies one base from this, so it may be a read error. This rearrangement joins TRBV12-5 to TRBJ2-1, with D perhaps matching TRBD1 or TRBD2 (5 bases each). The CDR3 loop spans 14 amino acids. CDR1 is LGHNT, CDR2 FRNRAP, per germline. The DNA for the CDR3 is TGTGCTACGGCCGGGACCCAGAAATACAATGAGCGGTTCTTC. Amino acids: CATAGTQKYNERFF.

The rearrangement links TRBV24-1 to TRBJ1-3; 7 bases match TRBD1. Trimming cost V 3 bases and J 3 bases; bases outside gene matches: 7. The CDR3 is made up of 16 amino acids. The germline V gene has CDR1 KGHDR and CDR2 SFDVKD. CDR3 loop: CATSDPDRAGGNTIYF. The CDR3 nucleotides read TGTGCCACCAGTGATCCCGACAGGGCTGGTGGAAACACCATATATTTT.

This clonotype has ten or more counts. This chain connects TRBV4-1 to TRBJ1-5, with D unresolved. Germline CDR1 MGHRA, CDR2 YSYEKL. The CDR3 is 13 amino acids. V was clipped by 1 base and J by 7 bases, with 8 bases between them. CDR3 residues: CASSQGPGQPQHF. DNA for the CDR3: TGCGCCAGCAGCCAAGGTCCAGGCCAGCCCCAGCATTTT.

This clonotype showed up many times. The chain joins TRBV27 to TRBJ2-3; D may match TRBD1 or TRBD2 (5 bases each). Looked up from germline, CDR1 is MNHEY and CDR2 is SMNVEV (reference sequence). V dropped 6 bases and J dropped 2 bases, with 12 bases sitting between them. The CDR3 is 14 amino acids. The CDR3 protein is CASRWGTSTDTQYF. The CDR3 nucleotides read TGTGCCAGCAGATGGGGGACGTCCACAGATACGCAGTATTTT.

This clonotype was detected ten times or more. The rearrangement joins TRBV6-1 to TRBJ1-1, with D perhaps TRBD1 (6 bases). The V end lost 4 bases, the J end lost 4 bases, and 16 bases lay between the germline ends. Per germline, CDR1 MNHNS and CDR2 SASEGT. The CDR3 sequence is 15 residues long. The CDR3 sequence is CASSGQGGGGTEAFF. The CDR3 DNA reads as TGTGCCAGCAGTGGCCAAGGGGGGGGCGGCACTGAAGCTTTCTTT.

This clonotype turned up a few times. The V gene is TRBV4-2, the J gene TRBJ1-2, with D possibly TRBD1 on 5 matching bases. Trimming stripped 3 bases from V and 3 bases from J, with 14 bases between. CDR1 is LGHNA, CDR2 YNFKEQ, per germline. The CDR3 runs to 15 residues. In nucleotides, the CDR3 is TGTGCCAGCAGCCACCGTCCAGGGTCCTACTATGGCTACACCTTC. This codes for CASSHRPGSYYGYTF.

This clonotype appeared many times. The J gene is TRBJ2-7, the V gene TRBV12-3 or TRBV12-4; 7 bases fit TRBD1. The CDR3 extends over 13 amino acids. The trim removed 6 bases at V and 3 bases at J, leaving 5 bases unmatched. The CDR3 bases are TGTGCCAGCAGGGGGACAGATTACTACGAGCAGTACTTC. Translation gives CASRGTDYYEQYF.

This clonotype came up many times. V usage is TRBV4-1 and J usage is TRBJ2-7; possibly TRBD1 for D (5 bases). The germline CDR1 and CDR2 sequences are MGHRA and YSYEKL. The CDR3 is made up of 14 amino acids. V was cut by 1 base and J by 1 base, with 8 bases left in between. This CDR3 reads CASSQGGRSYEQYF. The DNA of the CDR3 is TGCGCCAGCAGCCAAGGGGGCAGATCCTACGAGCAGTACTTC.

V is TRBV11-2 and J is TRBJ1-3, with D unresolved. Per the germline V gene, CDR1 is SGHAT and CDR2 is FQNNGV. V gave up 3 bases and J gave up 1 base, with 13 bases separating them. The CDR3 is 16 amino acids. CDR3 region: CASSFDPGGSGNTIYF. The CDR3 region has the DNA TGTGCCAGCAGCTTTGACCCTGGTGGGTCTGGAAACACCATATATTTT. Looking up the rest from reference TRBV11-2 and TRBJ1-3 gives the full variable domain: EAGVAQSPRYKIIEKRQSVAFWCNPISGHATLYWYQQILGQGPKLLIQFQNNGVVDDSQLPKDRFSAERLKGVDSTLKIQPAKLEDSAVYLCASSFDPGGSGNTIYFGEGSWLTVV.